This T cell receptor (beta chain) was sequenced in a study of T cells in Graves' hyperthyroidism and ophthalmopathy. RNA transcripts gave rise to amplified TCR beta CDR3 regions. The TCR CDR3 first-round RT-PCR relied on the HTBI primer set. TCRdb independently ran MiXCR on the multiplex PCR reads; one entry per CDR3 protein. This table has approximately 620,000 distinct CDR3 sequences, approximately 13% appearing once. This clonotype has more than one count but fewer than ten. Its specificity is unknown. V was cut by 4 bases and J by 4 bases, with 12 bases left in between. CDR1 and CDR2 from the germline V gene are SGHTS and YDEGEE. The CDR3 extends over 14 amino acids. Findings and caveats of the study: The model's output predicted ophthalmopathy at a median of roughly 6.9 months prior to onset.

The sample taken for sequencing was blood. The TCR comes from a woman in her thirties with Graves' hyperthyroidism that later progressed to Graves' ophthalmopathy. The V gene is TRBV5-8, the J gene TRBJ2-1; D might be TRBD1 (6 bases). The CDR3 coding sequence is TGTGCCAGCAGCGACCGGGACAAGTACAATGAGCAGTTCTTC. Translation: CASSDRDKYNEQFF.